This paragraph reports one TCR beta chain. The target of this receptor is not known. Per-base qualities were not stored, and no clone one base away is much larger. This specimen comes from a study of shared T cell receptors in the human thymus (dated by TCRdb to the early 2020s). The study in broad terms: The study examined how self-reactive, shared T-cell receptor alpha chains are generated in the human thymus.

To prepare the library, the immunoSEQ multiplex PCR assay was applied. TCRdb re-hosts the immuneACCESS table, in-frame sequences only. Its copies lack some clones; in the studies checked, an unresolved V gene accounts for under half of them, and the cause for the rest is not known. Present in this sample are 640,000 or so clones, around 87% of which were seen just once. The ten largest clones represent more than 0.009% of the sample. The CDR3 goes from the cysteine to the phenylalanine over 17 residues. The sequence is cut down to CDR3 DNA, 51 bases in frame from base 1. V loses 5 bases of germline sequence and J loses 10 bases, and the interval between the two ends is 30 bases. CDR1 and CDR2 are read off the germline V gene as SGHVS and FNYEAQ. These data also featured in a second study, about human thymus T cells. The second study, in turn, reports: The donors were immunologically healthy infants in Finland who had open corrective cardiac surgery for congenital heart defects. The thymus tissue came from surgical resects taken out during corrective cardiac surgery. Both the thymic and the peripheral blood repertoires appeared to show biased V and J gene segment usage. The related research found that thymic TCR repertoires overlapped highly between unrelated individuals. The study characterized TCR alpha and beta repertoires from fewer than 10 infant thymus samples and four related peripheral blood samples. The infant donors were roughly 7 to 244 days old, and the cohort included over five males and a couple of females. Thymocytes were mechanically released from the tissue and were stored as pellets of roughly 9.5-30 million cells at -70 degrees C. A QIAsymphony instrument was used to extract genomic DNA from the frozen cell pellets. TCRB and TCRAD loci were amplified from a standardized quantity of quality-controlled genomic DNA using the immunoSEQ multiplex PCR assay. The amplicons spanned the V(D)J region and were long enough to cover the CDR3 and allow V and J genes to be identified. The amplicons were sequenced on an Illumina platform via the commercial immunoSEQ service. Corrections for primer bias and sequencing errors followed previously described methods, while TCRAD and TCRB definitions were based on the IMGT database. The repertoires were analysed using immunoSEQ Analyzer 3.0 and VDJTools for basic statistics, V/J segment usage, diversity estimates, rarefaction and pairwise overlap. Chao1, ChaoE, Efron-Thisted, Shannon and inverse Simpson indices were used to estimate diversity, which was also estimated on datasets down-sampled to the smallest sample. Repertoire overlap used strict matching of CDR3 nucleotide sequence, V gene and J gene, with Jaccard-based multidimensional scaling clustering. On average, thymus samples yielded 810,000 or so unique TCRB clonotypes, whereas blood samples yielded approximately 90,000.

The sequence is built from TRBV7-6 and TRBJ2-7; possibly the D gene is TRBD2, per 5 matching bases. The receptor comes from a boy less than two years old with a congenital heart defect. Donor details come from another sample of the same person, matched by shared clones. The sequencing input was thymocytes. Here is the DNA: TGTGCCAGCAGCCCTCACATCATGCGGGTGGTGCGTCTCCTACAGTACTTC. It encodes CASSPHIMRVVRLLQYF.